These 5 T cell receptor beta chains were sequenced from one sample in a study of blood T cells in healthy people across ages. A second PCR, run for about 6 to 11 cycles, used a sample-barcoded 5' primer plus a J-beta primer mix. Each CDR3 protein gets one entry after TCRdb re-called the 5' RACE reads with MiXCR. This table has roughly 700,000 distinct CDR3 sequences, 32% appearing once. Sequenced material: blood. These receptors came from a woman aged 80 or over in good health.

Points on this clonotype: This may be a read error: a much more frequent sequence differs by one nucleotide. The chain joins TRBV6-2 or TRBV6-3 to TRBJ1-2; D may be TRBD1 (5 bases). The V end lost 7 bases, the J end lost 4 bases, and 13 bases lay between the germline ends. In germline, CDR1 is MNHEY, CDR2 SVGEGT. This CDR3 is 13 amino acids long. The CDR3 reads CASIPTEFYGYTF. In nucleotides, the CDR3 is TGTGCCAGCATCCCGACAGAGTTCTATGGCTACACCTTC.

There are a few counts of this clonotype. V usage is TRBV2 and J usage is TRBJ2-2; 9 positions agree with TRBD1. Germline loops: CDR1 SNHLY, CDR2 FYNNEI. The CDR3 is 13 amino acids. J lost 7 bases, V lost 8 bases, and 5 bases had no gene match. CDR3 nucleotides: TGTGCCAGCCTACAGGGGGCGAGCGGGGAGCTGTTTTTT. It specifies CASLQGASGELFF.

Only a few counts were recorded for this clonotype. The chain joins TRBV27 to TRBJ1-1; 8 nucleotides align to TRBD1. The CDR3 has 15 residues. The germline V gene encodes CDR1 MNHEY and CDR2 SMNVEV (reference sequence). With V trimmed by 3 bases and J by 4 bases, 7 bases remained unmatched. CDR3 residues: CASSLFGTGTTEAFF. The CDR3 DNA reads as TGTGCCAGCAGTTTGTTCGGGACAGGCACCACTGAAGCTTTCTTT.

This clonotype was counted many times. The V gene is TRBV30, the J gene TRBJ2-6; 9 nucleotides line up with TRBD1. CDR3 length: 18 amino acids. CDR1 is GTSNPN, CDR2 SVGIG, per germline (reference sequence). Trimming took 2 bases from V and 1 from J; bases not matched to a gene: 9. CDR3 in amino acids: CAWSPRGQGPSGANVLTF. The CDR3 DNA reads as TGTGCCTGGAGTCCTCGGGGACAGGGACCTTCTGGGGCCAACGTCCTGACTTTC. The complete variable domain, with remaining parts taken from reference TRBV30 and TRBJ2-6, reads SQTIHQWPATLVQPVGSPLSLECTVEGTSNPNLYWYRQAAGRGLQLLFYSVGIGQISSEVPQNLSASRPQDRQFILSSKKLLLSDSGFYLCAWSPRGQGPSGANVLTFGAGSRLTVL.

This clonotype appeared a few times. A much larger clone sits a single nucleotide away, making a read error possible. The chain uses TRBV9 and TRBJ1-1, with 7 positions matching TRBD1. Germline CDR1 SGDLS, CDR2 YYNGEE. This CDR3 is 15 amino acids long. In DNA form, the CDR3 reads TGTGCCGGCAGTGAAGGGACAGCCGTGAACACTGAAGCTTTCTTT. It yields the protein CAGSEGTAVNTEAFF.